This T cell receptor (beta chain) was sequenced for a study of identical twins. Each CDR3 protein is one row after TCRdb ran MiXCR on the 5' RACE reads. The data contain some 500,000 distinct CDR3 sequences, 11% to 15% of them singletons. This CDR3 comprises 15 residues. V lost 6 bases to trimming and J lost 8 bases; unmatched junction nucleotides: 10. This sample was shared with a second study, whose subject was yellow fever vaccine responses in identical twins.

This chain links TRBV12-3 or TRBV12-4 with TRBJ1-2, with 12 bases matching TRBD1. The sequenced sample consisted of CD4+ T cells sorted from blood. This sequence was found in a woman aged 18-29 years in good health. The CDR3: CASSVTGTGGVGYTF. In DNA, the CDR3 is TGTGCCAGCAGCGTAACCGGGACAGGGGGCGTAGGCTACACCTTC.